The 28 T cell receptor beta chains below come from one sample, sequenced in a study of blood T cell repertoires in COVID-19. Sequencing used immunoSEQ multiplex PCR; TCRdb keeps in-frame clones, though not all of them. This sample has some 58,000 clones, with around four fifths found just once. The material sequenced was peripheral blood. The receptors were sampled from a man aged 60-69 years with COVID-19, enrolled during active disease.

V is TRBV7-3 and J is TRBJ1-1; D gene ambiguous. Between the trimmed V and J ends, which lost 0 bases and 2 bases, there was a span of 10 bases. CDR3 length equals 15 residues. Germline CDR1 is SGHTA and CDR2 is FQGTGA. The CDR3 region is CASSLTPGDNTEAFF. The CDR3, as DNA: TGTGCCAGCAGCTTAACGCCCGGGGATAACACTGAAGCTTTCTTT.

In this sample, this clone turned up once. The chain couples TRBV27 to TRBJ2-3; 8 positions agree with TRBD2. Germline V lookup: CDR1 MNHEY, CDR2 SMNVEV (reference sequence). V lost 6 bases and J lost 6; bases outside the gene matches: 2. The CDR3 is made up of 12 amino acids. CDR3 region: CASSGGVDTQYF. CDR3 nucleotide sequence: TGTGCCAGCAGCGGGGGGGTGGATACGCAGTATTTT.

V is TRBV5-1 and J is TRBJ2-1; TRBD1 might be the D (5 bases). Per germline, CDR1 SGHRS and CDR2 YFSETQ. This CDR3 is built from 14 residues. V was clipped by 4 bases and J by 6 bases, with 14 bases between them. CDR3 loop: CASSVQGLSNEQFF. The CDR3 nucleotides read TGCGCCAGCAGCGTTCAGGGTCTGAGCAATGAGCAGTTCTTC.

V is TRBV29-1 and J is TRBJ2-7; 8 nucleotides align to TRBD2. CDR1 and CDR2 from the germline V gene are SQVTM and ANQGSEA. The junction had 5 bases not matched to a gene; V was cut back by 1 base and J by 0 bases. The CDR3 sequence is 15 residues long. CDR3 residues: CSVEARGGSSYEQYF. The CDR3 DNA reads as TGCAGCGTTGAAGCACGGGGGGGGAGCTCCTACGAGCAGTACTTC.

The V and J genes are TRBV29-1 and TRBJ1-3; D perhaps matches TRBD1 (5 bases). The CDR3 spans 13 residues. CDR1 and CDR2 from the germline V gene are SQVTM and ANQGSEA. V lost 4 bases, J lost 2 bases, and 9 bases lay in between. The CDR3 DNA reads TGCAGCGTTGGAGACAGTGCTGGAAACACCATATATTTT. This translates into CSVGDSAGNTIYF.

V gene TRBV11-2 combines with J gene TRBJ2-1, with 7 bases matching TRBD2. Unmatched junction bases numbered 6, after V lost 1 base and J lost 6 bases. The V gene's germline CDR1 is SGHAT and CDR2 FQNNGV. CDR3 size: 15 residues. The CDR3 region has the DNA TGTGCCAGCAGCTTAGGAGGCGGGAGTTCCAATGAGCAGTTCTTC. This encodes CASSLGGGSSNEQFF.

The V and J genes are TRBV6-1 and TRBJ1-2; D gene unclear. Trimming removed 0 bases at V and 5 bases at J, with 10 bases between. The CDR3 has 14 amino acids. CDR1 is MNHNS, CDR2 SASEGT, per germline. The CDR3 sequence is CASSEASSRYGYTF. The CDR3 DNA follows: TGTGCCAGCAGTGAAGCGTCTAGTAGGTATGGCTACACCTTC.

As to this clone: Sequence at one end of the junction differs from germline and may be a read error. The genes are TRBV7-3 and TRBJ2-5, with D possibly being TRBD1 (5 bases). Per the germline V gene, CDR1 is SGHTA and CDR2 is FQGTGA. The length of the CDR3 is 14 residues. The CDR3 DNA reads TGTGCCAGCAGCCTAACCGACAGCTTAGAGACCCAGTACTTC. Its translation is CASSLTDSLETQYF.

About this clone itself: At one end the junction does not follow the germline gene, possibly because of a read error. The genes are TRBV7-7 and TRBJ2-1, with 8 bases that match TRBD2. The CDR3 consists of 17 residues. The germline gives CDR1 SSHAT, CDR2 FNYEAQ (reference sequence). The CDR3 sequence is CASSPGGGQRGKREQFF. CDR3 DNA sequence: TGTGCTAGCAGCCCAGGAGGTGGGCAGCGGGGGAAGAGGGAGCAGTTCTTC.

The chain couples TRBV3-1 (or the pseudogene TRBV3-2) to TRBJ1-4; D is possibly TRBD1 (6 bases). Trimming stripped 3 bases from V and 6 bases from J, with 17 bases between. Germline assignment: CDR1 LGHDT and CDR2 YNNKEL (reference sequence). The CDR3 has 16 residues. The CDR3 protein is CASSQTRGRTYEKLFF. The CDR3 DNA follows: TGTGCCAGCAGCCAGACCAGGGGCCGGACGTATGAAAAACTGTTTTTT.

This sequence joins TRBV6-5 and TRBJ2-5; 7 nucleotides match TRBD2. V trimming: 0 bases; J trimming: 4 bases; junction bases outside the gene matches: 5. Germline V lookup: CDR1 MNHEY, CDR2 SVGAGI. The length of the CDR3 is 15 residues. The DNA for the CDR3 is TGTGCCAGCAGTTACTCCCGTTGGGAGGGAGAGACCCAGTACTTC. As protein: CASSYSRWEGETQYF.

This CDR3 reads CSVNGAYEQYF. The CDR3 DNA sequence: TGCAGCGTTAACGGTGCCTACGAGCAGTACTTC. V and J are TRBV29-1 and TRBJ2-7; D unresolved. Trimming took off 5 bases at V and 2 bases at J, with 7 bases between the two ends. CDR3 length: 11 amino acids. The germline CDR1 and CDR2 sequences are SQVTM and ANQGSEA.

The chain has TRBV10-3 and TRBJ1-2; D gene uncertain. V was cut by 0 bases and J by 2 bases, with 10 bases left in between. Germline lookup yields CDR1 ENHRY and CDR2 SYGVKD. This CDR3 is built from 15 residues. The CDR3 region is CAISESRGVNYGYTF. DNA for the CDR3: TGTGCCATCAGTGAGTCTCGGGGTGTAAACTATGGCTACACCTTC.

The chain recombines TRBV5-6 with TRBJ1-2; D is ambiguous. Germline values: CDR1 SGHDT, CDR2 YYEEEE. This CDR3 region has 16 residues. V was shortened by 2 bases and J by 2 bases, with 16 bases between the two germline ends. The CDR3 nucleotides are TGTGCCAGCAGCTTTACCAATTACTACAACAACTATGGCTACACCTTC. Translation gives CASSFTNYYNNYGYTF.

The rearrangement joins TRBV10-3 to TRBJ2-5; 10 bases match TRBD2. Germline V gene sequence: CDR1 ENHRY, CDR2 SYGVKD. This CDR3 contains 13 residues. After removal of 6 bases from V and 3 bases from J, the junction contained 1 base not matched to a gene. The CDR3 DNA reads as TGTGCCATCAGGGGGACTAGCGAAGAGACCCAGTACTTC. It specifies CAIRGTSEETQYF.

The chain links TRBV21-1 to TRBJ2-2; no DNA check was done on the table's D call, TRBD1. TRBV21-1 is a listed pseudogene. The CDR3 extends over 16 amino acids. CDR3 sequence (DNA): TGTGCCAGCAGCGCCCCCCGGACAGGGTTCACCGGGGAGCTGTTTTTT. This gives the protein CASSAPRTGFTGELFF.

The chain carries TRBV5-1 and TRBJ1-6; D uncertain. The CDR3 covers 16 residues. The V and J ends lost 2 bases and 5 bases respectively, with 14 bases between them. Germline loops: CDR1 SGHRS, CDR2 YFSETQ. CDR3 residues: CASSFGSTGDNSPLHF. The DNA of the CDR3 is TGCGCCAGCAGCTTCGGGTCTACCGGGGATAATTCACCCCTCCACTTT.

The CDR3 sequence is CASSSYRGPTEAFF. For the CDR3, the DNA is TGTGCCAGCAGCTCCTACAGGGGGCCAACTGAAGCTTTCTTT. The chain carries TRBV11-1 and TRBJ1-1; 9 nucleotides match TRBD1. J lost 5 bases, V lost 4 bases, and 5 bases had no gene match. This CDR3 spans 14 amino acids. From germline, CDR1 is SGHAT and CDR2 FQDESV (reference sequence).

The V call is TRBV9, the J call TRBJ2-1, with a tentative D call TRBD2 (6 bases). The CDR3 is 15 amino acids. Looked up from germline, CDR1 is SGDLS and CDR2 is YYNGEE. Trimming removed 6 bases at V and 2 bases at J, with 15 bases between. DNA of the CDR3: TGTGCCAGCACCCCTGGAGGGGAAACCTACAATGAGCAGTTCTTC. Its translation is CASTPGGETYNEQFF. Full variable domain (outside the CDR3, taken from reference TRBV9 and TRBJ2-1): DSGVTQTPKHLITATGQRVTLRCSPRSGDLSVYWYQQSLDQGLQFLIQYYNGEERAKGNILERFSAQQFPDLHSELNLSSLELGDSALYFCASTPGGETYNEQFFGPGTRLTVL.

This chain links TRBV5-1 with TRBJ1-1, with 7 nucleotides matching TRBD1. The V and J ends lost 1 base and 1 base, in that order; junction bases with no gene match: 7. Germline V gives CDR1 SGHRS, CDR2 YFSETQ. The CDR3 length is 16 residues. The CDR3 protein is CASSLFGRGTNTEAFF. For the CDR3, the DNA is TGCGCCAGCAGCTTGTTCGGCAGGGGGACGAACACTGAAGCTTTCTTT.

The chain links TRBV7-2 to TRBJ2-7, with 11 positions matching TRBD2. V lost 1 base and J lost 3; bases outside the gene matches: 5. Germline lookup yields CDR1 SGHTA and CDR2 FQGNSA. The CDR3 loop spans 16 amino acids. Written as DNA, the CDR3 is TGTGCCAGCAGCTTAGAAGGGACTAGCGGTGGCTACGAGCAGTACTTC. Translation: CASSLEGTSGGYEQYF.

The CDR3 bases are TGCGCCAGCAGCTTGGGGGAAACGGGACACCCAAATGAAAAACTGTTTTTT. It specifies CASSLGETGHPNEKLFF. The chain has TRBV5-1 and TRBJ1-4; perhaps TRBD1 as D (6 bases). Germline-derived CDR1 and CDR2 are SGHRS and YFSETQ. V was shortened by 0 bases and J by 5 bases, with 17 bases between the two germline ends. The CDR3 runs 17 residues. Drawing the rest from reference TRBV5-1 and TRBJ1-4, the complete variable domain is KAGVTQTPRYLIKTRGQQVTLSCSPISGHRSVSWYQQTPGQGLQFLFEYFSETQRNKGNFPGRFSGRQFSNSRSEMNVSTLELGDSALYLCASSLGETGHPNEKLFFGSGTQLSVL.

The chain has TRBV25-1 and TRBJ1-2; D remains ambiguous. The CDR3 has 14 residues. V lost 6 bases, J lost 0 bases, and 11 bases lay in between. The germline V gene encodes CDR1 MGHDK and CDR2 SYGVNS. CDR3 bases: TGTGCCAGCAGACCAGACGGGACTAACTATGGCTACACCTTC. It is translated as CASRPDGTNYGYTF.

The V call is TRBV2, the J call TRBJ2-1; a possible D gene is TRBD2 (6 bases). The germline CDR1 and CDR2 sequences are SNHLY and FYNNEI. The CDR3 consists of 13 residues. Trimming pared 5 bases from V and 7 bases from J, leaving 12 bases between. The CDR3 nucleotides read TGTGCCAGCAGTAGGGACTTCATTAATGAGCAGTTCTTC. The encoded protein is CASSRDFINEQFF.

The chain uses TRBV4-3 and TRBJ2-3, with 8 bases matching TRBD2. V lost 1 base to trimming and J lost 6 bases; unmatched junction nucleotides: 12. The CDR3 runs 17 residues. CDR1 is LGHNA, CDR2 YSLEER, per germline. The CDR3 reads CASSQGTERESCDTQYF. CDR3 DNA sequence: TGCGCCAGCAGCCAAGGAACAGAGCGGGAGAGTTGTGATACGCAGTATTTT.

The chain has TRBV18 and TRBJ2-1; the D gene is possibly TRBD2 (7 bases). Germline V gene lookup returns CDR1 KGHSH and CDR2 LQKENI. Trimming stripped 0 bases from V and 9 bases from J, with 18 bases between. The CDR3 runs 16 residues. CDR3 residues: CASSPPGREGQGEQFF. The CDR3 nucleotides read TGTGCCAGCTCACCACCGGGCAGGGAGGGACAAGGTGAGCAGTTCTTC.

The V gene is TRBV18, the J gene TRBJ2-3; 14 bases line up with TRBD2. V lost 3 bases, J lost 5 bases, and 7 bases stayed unmatched. This CDR3 has 17 amino acids. CDR1 is KGHSH and CDR2 is LQKENI in the germline V gene. CDR3 amino acids: CASSPQGTSGRGDTQYF. CDR3 in DNA: TGTGCCAGCTCACCCCAAGGGACTAGCGGGAGAGGAGATACGCAGTATTTT.

This clone was recorded a few times. The chain employs TRBV6-5 and TRBJ2-2; 7 bases are a match to TRBD1. CDR3 length equals 16 residues. Germline V gene lookup returns CDR1 MNHEY and CDR2 SVGAGI. Trimming removed 2 bases from V and 5 bases from J; junction bases left unmatched: 8. CDR3 bases: TGTGCCAGCAGTTACACTCGGGACAGAAAGACCGGGGAGCTGTTTTTT. Translating gives CASSYTRDRKTGELFF.